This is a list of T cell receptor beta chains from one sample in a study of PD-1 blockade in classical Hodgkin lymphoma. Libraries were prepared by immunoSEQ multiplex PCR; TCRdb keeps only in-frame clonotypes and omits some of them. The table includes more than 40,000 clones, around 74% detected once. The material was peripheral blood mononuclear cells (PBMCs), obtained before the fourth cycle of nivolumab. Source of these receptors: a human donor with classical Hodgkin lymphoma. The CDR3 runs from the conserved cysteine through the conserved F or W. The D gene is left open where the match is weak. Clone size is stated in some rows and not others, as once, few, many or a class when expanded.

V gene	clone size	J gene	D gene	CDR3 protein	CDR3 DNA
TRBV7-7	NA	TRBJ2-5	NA	CASSLLVKETQYF	TGTGCTAGCAGCTTACTGGTAAAAGAGACCCAGTACTTC
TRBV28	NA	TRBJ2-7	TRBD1	CASSPTGLLAYEQYF	TGTGCCAGCAGTCCGACAGGGTTGTTGGCCTACGAGCAGTACTTC
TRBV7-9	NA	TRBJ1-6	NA	CASSLGSGLLHF	TGTGCCAGCAGCTTAGGTTCCGGGCTCCTCCACTTT
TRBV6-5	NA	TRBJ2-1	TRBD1	CATGQGAYNEQFF	TGTGCCACCGGACAGGGGGCCTACAATGAGCAGTTCTTC
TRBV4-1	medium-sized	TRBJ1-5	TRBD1	CASSHLTGRQPQHF	TGCGCCAGCAGCCACTTGACAGGGCGCCAGCCCCAGCATTTT
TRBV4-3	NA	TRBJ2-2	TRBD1	CASSQNPGTATGELFF	TGCGCCAGCAGCCAAAACCCCGGGACAGCGACCGGGGAGCTGTTTTTT
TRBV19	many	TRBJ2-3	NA	CASSSSGGTDTQYF	TGTGCCAGTAGTAGTAGCGGTGGGACAGATACGCAGTATTTT
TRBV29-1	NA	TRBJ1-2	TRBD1	CSVERDRAF	TGCAGCGTTGAAAGGGACAGGGCCTTC
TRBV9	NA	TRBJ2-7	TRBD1	CASSPGDRGQTYEQYF	TGTGCCAGCAGCCCAGGGGACAGGGGGCAGACCTACGAGCAGTACTTC
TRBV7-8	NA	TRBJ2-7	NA	CASSRGTTDNYEQYF	TGTGCCAGCAGCCGAGGGACAACAGATAACTACGAGCAGTACTTC